The present entry profiles one TCR beta chain with its context. Its specificity is not known. Positively selected for CCR7, the CD45RO-negative cells used as naive CD8 cells excluded terminally differentiated effector memory CD45RA+ cells. Germline trimming cut 6 bases from V and 2 bases from J; bases unmatched to any gene: 7. Germline lookup yields CDR1 ENHRY and CDR2 SYGVKD. The CDR3 length is 15 residues. Across several immunoSEQ plates, the genomic DNA of each subset was split evenly. TCRdb's copy holds only in-frame clones and misses some; the assay was immunoSEQ multiplex PCR. The sample has 1.5 million to 2.5 million clones, 85% to 95% seen once. This sample is part of a study of shared clonotypes between healthy human individuals. For the study at large: The donor pool was made up of two women and three men aged 18 to 49. Per-donor plates numbered three CD4 naive, three CD4 memory, two CD8 naive and one CD8 memory. Study observations and caveats: Tissue TCR repertoires likely differ from these blood-only repertoires.

The TCR originated in a young man in good health. Sequencing was carried out using naive CD8+ T cells sorted from blood. The rearrangement uses TRBV10-3 and TRBJ2-7; the match to TRBD2 covers 10 bases. The CDR3 bases are TGTGCCATCAGGGCTCCCGGACTAGCGGCCTACGAGCAGTACTTC. This encodes CAIRAPGLAAYEQYF.